This entry concerns a single TCR beta chain. The sample originates from a study of blood T cell repertoires in COVID-19. Overall study: The study drew acute and convalescent COVID-19 samples from the United States, Italy and Spain. Nucleic acid was either cDNA or gDNA, and it came from T cells, B-cell-depleted T cells, or PBMCs.

As originally analysed: By means of reference gene primer amplification, nucleated cell counts were estimated. Sequencing used immunoSEQ multiplex PCR; TCRdb keeps in-frame clones, though not all of them. The V and J calls and clone size come from that table; D and trimming were worked out from the DNA. The profile shows 85,000 to 100,000 clones, about two thirds of them singletons. Germline CDR1 SEHNR, CDR2 FQNEAQ (reference sequence). This CDR3 is 13 amino acids long. Trimming took 8 bases from V and 6 from J, leaving 16 bases between them. V usage is TRBV7-9 and J usage is TRBJ1-1; D is perhaps TRBD1 (6 bases). The sequence was obtained from a woman in her fifties or sixties in a cohort sampled during active or convalescent COVID-19. The material sequenced was peripheral blood. The CDR3 sequence is CASPSTGHSEAFF. In DNA, the CDR3 is TGTGCCAGCCCATCGACAGGTCACTCTGAAGCTTTCTTT. The full variable domain, in which reference TRBV7-9 and TRBJ1-1 provide the parts outside the CDR3, is DTGVSQNPRHKITKRGQNVTFRCDPISEHNRLYWYRQTLGQGPEFLTYFQNEAQLEKSRLLSDRFSAERPKGSFSTLEIQRTEQGDSAMYLCASPSTGHSEAFFGQGTRLTVV.